Listed here are 10 T cell receptor beta chains from one sample, sequenced in a study of shared clonotypes between healthy human individuals. Sequenced by immunoSEQ multiplex PCR; TCRdb stores in-frame clones only, minus some. The sample comprises 1.5 million to 1.9 million clones, under 99% of which are singletons, and 0.45% rests with the top ten. The source material was naive CD4+ T cells sorted from blood. Subset of the sample: CD45RA+ positively selected. Receptors originate from a man younger than 45 in good health.

This sequence joins TRBV9 and TRBJ1-4, with D hard to call. This CDR3 is built from 15 residues. Germline CDR1 and CDR2: SGDLS and YYNGEE. The ends were cut back, 3 bases at V and 5 bases at J, with 14 bases in the middle. The chain's CDR3 is CASSENPGRNEKLFF. The CDR3 coding sequence is TGTGCCAGCAGCGAAAATCCGGGGAGAAATGAAAAACTGTTTTTT.

A note on this clone: The same CDR3 arises from other DNA sequences in this sample as well. The chain recombines TRBV7-2 with TRBJ2-7; the D is unclear. Germline V CDR1 and CDR2: SGHTA, FQGNSA. V was shortened by 1 base and J by 0 bases, with 10 bases between the two germline ends. The CDR3 covers 15 residues. CDR3: CASSLGPSSSYEQYF. CDR3 bases: TGTGCCAGCAGCTTAGGTCCCTCGAGCTCCTACGAGCAGTACTTC.

The chain couples TRBV28 to TRBJ1-2; 8 nucleotides line up with TRBD1. The germline V gene has CDR1 MDHEN and CDR2 SYDVKM. Unmatched junction bases numbered 4, after V lost 3 bases and J lost 4 bases. The CDR3 spans 14 residues. The chain's CDR3 is CASSFADRAYGYTF. CDR3 bases: TGTGCCAGCAGTTTCGCGGACAGGGCCTATGGCTACACCTTC.

The CDR3, as DNA: TGTGCCAGTAGTATAGGTCCCAGGATCTACGAGCAGTACTTC. Translated: CASSIGPRIYEQYF. The chain has TRBV19 and TRBJ2-7; D is uncertain. CDR1 and CDR2 from the germline V gene are LNHDA and SQIVND (reference sequence). The ends were cut back, 1 base at V and 3 bases at J, with 10 bases in the middle. CDR3 length: 14 residues.

This chain connects TRBV5-1 to TRBJ1-4; possible D gene TRBD1, 6 bases. Germline V gene data show CDR1 as SGHRS and CDR2 as YFSETQ. V was clipped by 3 bases and J by 0 bases, with 15 bases between them. The CDR3 consists of 17 residues. The DNA for the CDR3 is TGCGCCAGCAGCTCCCGCGGGGGCGCAGCAACTAATGAAAAACTGTTTTTT. This codes for CASSSRGGAATNEKLFF.

The J gene is TRBJ2-7, the V gene TRBV29-1; 7 bases are shared with TRBD1. Trimming took 5 bases from V and 4 from J; bases not matched to a gene: 11. Germline CDR1 is SQVTM and CDR2 is ANQGSEA. This CDR3 region has 14 residues. CDR3 amino acids: CSVYDRVNLYEQYF. The CDR3, as DNA: TGCAGCGTTTATGACAGGGTAAACCTTTACGAGCAGTACTTC.

This chain joins TRBV9 and TRBJ2-7; TRBD2 might be the D (6 bases). Germline CDR1 and CDR2: SGDLS and YYNGEE. This CDR3 contains 15 residues. The V and J ends lost 0 bases and 3 bases respectively, with 13 bases between them. The CDR3 here is CASSVAGTAYYEQYF. DNA for the CDR3: TGTGCCAGCAGCGTAGCGGGGACTGCCTACTACGAGCAGTACTTC.

The rearrangement links TRBV7-3 to TRBJ2-2, with 7 bases fitting TRBD2. Germline CDR1 and CDR2: SGHTA and FQGTGA. The V gene end was trimmed by 2 bases and the J gene end by 6 bases; junction bases not matched to a gene: 6. This CDR3 comprises 15 residues. CDR3 in DNA: TGTGCCAGCAGCTTACGACTAGCTTCTTCCGGGGAGCTGTTTTTT. It translates to CASSLRLASSGELFF.

This sequence joins TRBV7-9 and TRBJ1-1; D may be TRBD1 (6 bases). V lost 5 bases and J 7 bases, leaving 14 bases between the germline ends. The CDR3 runs 13 residues. Germline V gene data show CDR1 as SEHNR and CDR2 as FQNEAQ (reference sequence). The CDR3 loop is CASSQIGGSEAFF. The DNA for the CDR3 is TGTGCCAGCAGCCAGATCGGGGGCAGTGAAGCTTTCTTT.

The genes are TRBV19 and TRBJ2-1, with 8 bases aligning to TRBD2. Per germline, CDR1 LNHDA and CDR2 SQIVND (reference sequence). The CDR3 spans 15 residues. V was clipped by 3 bases and J by 7 bases; unmatched bases: 8. This chain's CDR3 is CASSILSGTQNEQFF. The CDR3, as DNA: TGTGCCAGTAGTATCCTTAGCGGGACACAAAATGAGCAGTTCTTC.